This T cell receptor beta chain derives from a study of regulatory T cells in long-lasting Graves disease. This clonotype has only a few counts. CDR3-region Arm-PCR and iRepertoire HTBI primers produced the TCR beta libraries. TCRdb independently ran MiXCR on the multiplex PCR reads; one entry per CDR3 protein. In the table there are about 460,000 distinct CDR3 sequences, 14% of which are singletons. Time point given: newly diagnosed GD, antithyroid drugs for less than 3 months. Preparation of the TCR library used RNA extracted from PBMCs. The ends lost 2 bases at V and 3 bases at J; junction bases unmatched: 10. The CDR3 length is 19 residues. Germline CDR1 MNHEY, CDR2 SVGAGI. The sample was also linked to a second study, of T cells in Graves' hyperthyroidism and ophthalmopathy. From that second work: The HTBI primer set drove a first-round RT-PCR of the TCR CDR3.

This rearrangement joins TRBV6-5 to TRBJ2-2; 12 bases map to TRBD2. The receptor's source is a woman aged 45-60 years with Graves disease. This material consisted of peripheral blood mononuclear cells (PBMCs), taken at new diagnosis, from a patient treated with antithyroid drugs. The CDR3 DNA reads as TGTGCCAGCAGTTACCTGGCTAGCGGGAGGGCTGGGGACACCGGGGAGCTGTTTTTT. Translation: CASSYLASGRAGDTGELFF.